Each of the 22 T cell receptor beta chains below was sequenced from the same sample in a study of blood T cell repertoires in COVID-19. Profiling relied on immunoSEQ multiplex PCR, and the TCRdb table lists in-frame clones only, not all of them. The sample has hundreds of thousands of clones, around nine tenths seen once. The sample taken for sequencing was peripheral blood. The source is a human donor in a cohort sampled during active COVID-19.

J is TRBJ2-1 and V is TRBV15, with D tentatively TRBD2 (6 bases). This CDR3 has 12 residues. With 2 bases removed from V and 12 bases from J, the gap between germline ends came to 11 bases. Per the germline V gene, CDR1 is LNHNV and CDR2 is YYDKDF (reference sequence). CDR3 nucleotide sequence: TGTGCCACCAGCAGAAAGGGACTTTCGCAGTTCTTC. Its protein is CATSRKGLSQFF.

The chain uses TRBV4-1 and TRBJ2-7; 8 nucleotides agree with TRBD2. The V gene end was trimmed by 3 bases and the J gene end by 0 bases; junction bases not matched to a gene: 10. Germline loops: CDR1 MGHRA, CDR2 YSYEKL. The CDR3 is 17 amino acids. CDR3 bases: TGCGCCAGCAGCCAGGAAATAACTAGCGGAGACTCCTACGAGCAGTACTTC. Protein sequence: CASSQEITSGDSYEQYF.

The rearrangement links TRBV6-5 to TRBJ1-2, with a tentative D call TRBD1 (6 bases). The germline CDR1 and CDR2 sequences are MNHEY and SVGAGI. Trimming took 5 bases from V and 5 from J, leaving 9 bases between them. The CDR3 runs to 12 residues. The CDR3 nucleotides are TGTGCCAGCAGTCCCCAGGGGTATGGCTACACCTTC. As protein: CASSPQGYGYTF.

The chain carries TRBV29-1 and TRBJ1-6; D is uncertain. Per germline, CDR1 SQVTM and CDR2 ANQGSEA. The CDR3 totals 13 residues. V was clipped by 4 bases and J by 0 bases, with 4 bases between them. CDR3 amino acids: CSVGSSYNSPLHF. In DNA form, the CDR3 reads TGCAGCGTTGGGAGCTCCTATAATTCACCCCTCCACTTT.

The chain employs TRBV6-1 and TRBJ2-2; D might be TRBD2 (6 bases). The germline CDR1 and CDR2 sequences are MNHNS and SASEGT. Trimming cost V 3 bases and J 2 bases, with 16 bases left between them. The CDR3 runs 17 residues. CDR3 nucleotide sequence: TGTGCCAGCAGTGAGATTTGGAGACTAGACAACACCGGGGAGCTGTTTTTT. Its protein product is CASSEIWRLDNTGELFF.

The V call is TRBV7-9, the J call TRBJ2-1; 7 bases align to TRBD1. The CDR3 consists of 12 residues. Germline loops: CDR1 SEHNR, CDR2 FQNEAQ (reference sequence). V trimming: 5 bases; J trimming: 13 bases; junction bases outside the gene matches: 8. CDR3 bases: TGTGCCAGCAGCCCCAGGGGGAGCGGCCAGTTCTTC. It translates to CASSPRGSGQFF.

This clone was observed once. The chain couples TRBV30 to TRBJ2-1; 9 bases match TRBD2. Germline V gene data show CDR1 as GTSNPN and CDR2 as SVGIG (reference sequence). Trimming cost V 0 bases and J 4 bases; bases outside gene matches: 4. The CDR3 is 15 residues long. CDR3 loop: CAWSVGGGAYNEQFF. The DNA of the CDR3 is TGTGCCTGGAGTGTCGGCGGGGGGGCATACAATGAGCAGTTCTTC.

This sequence joins TRBV19 and TRBJ1-2; D is unresolved. V lost 8 bases and J 8 bases, leaving 18 bases between the germline ends. This CDR3 is built from 13 residues. CDR1 is LNHDA, CDR2 SQIVND, per germline (reference sequence). Written as DNA, the CDR3 is TGTGCCAGTGGATTTCCGGGGAGCGGGGGCTACACCTTC. This codes for CASGFPGSGGYTF.

V is TRBV7-9 and J is TRBJ2-7, with D tentatively TRBD1 (5 bases). Germline V gene data show CDR1 as SEHNR and CDR2 as FQNEAQ (reference sequence). The V gene lost 1 base and the J gene lost 6 bases, with 16 bases spanning the gap. The CDR3 spans 15 residues. The CDR3 reads CASSLVWQGSSEQYF. CDR3 DNA sequence: TGTGCCAGCAGCTTAGTGTGGCAGGGATCATCCGAGCAGTACTTC.

This chain links TRBV7-9 with TRBJ2-1; TRBD1 agrees at 8 bases. This CDR3 has 16 amino acids. Germline V gene data show CDR1 as SEHNR and CDR2 as FQNEAQ (reference sequence). J was trimmed by 7 bases and V by 3 bases; bases with no gene match: 11. As DNA, the CDR3 is TGTGCCAGCAGCTTTCTGACAGGGGCCCCCTTTAATGAGCAGTTCTTC. It codes for CASSFLTGAPFNEQFF.

This clone has just a few counts. The rearrangement joins TRBV5-1 to TRBJ2-7, with a weak D call TRBD2 (6 bases). CDR3 length: 15 residues. CDR1 and CDR2 from the germline V gene are SGHRS and YFSETQ. The V end was cut by 3 bases, the J end by 0 bases, with 13 bases between. CDR3 coding DNA: TGCGCCAGCAGCTATGCCGGGGGAGGCTCCTACGAGCAGTACTTC. The encoded protein is CASSYAGGGSYEQYF.

This chain links TRBV5-5 with TRBJ2-5, with TRBD1 matching over 8 bases. The CDR3 is 14 residues long. From germline, CDR1 is SGHKS and CDR2 YYEKEE (reference sequence). The V gene end was trimmed by 4 bases and the J gene end by 4 bases; junction bases not matched to a gene: 6. The CDR3 nucleotides read TGTGCCAGCAGCGTCACAGGGGGTGGAGAGACCCAGTACTTC. This encodes CASSVTGGGETQYF.

V gene TRBV7-2 combines with J gene TRBJ1-1; the D gene is possibly TRBD1 (5 bases). The CDR3 runs 14 residues. Germline CDR1 and CDR2: SGHTA and FQGNSA. Trimming pared 3 bases from V and 4 bases from J, leaving 12 bases between. DNA for the CDR3: TGTGCCAGCAGCTTTTGGGGCGGCCCCACTGAAGCTTTCTTT. Its translation is CASSFWGGPTEAFF.

The chain uses TRBV2 and TRBJ1-2; tentatively, D is TRBD1 (6 bases). This CDR3 is 20 amino acids long. V lost 6 bases to trimming and J lost 4 bases, with 33 bases between them. Germline V gene lookup returns CDR1 SNHLY and CDR2 FYNNEI. CDR3 residues: CASSGLPPGPPGTGLYGYTF. DNA of the CDR3: TGTGCCAGCAGCGGGTTGCCTCCGGGACCACCGGGAACAGGGCTCTATGGCTACACCTTC.

This chain uses TRBV14 with TRBJ1-1; D call uncertain. CDR3 size: 13 residues. The ends were cut back, 3 bases at V and 0 bases at J, with 5 bases in the middle. The germline gives CDR1 SGHDN, CDR2 FVKESK. This CDR3 reads CASSQNLNTEAFF. In nucleotides, the CDR3 is TGTGCCAGCAGCCAGAACTTGAACACTGAAGCTTTCTTT.

The chain has TRBV6-5 and TRBJ2-3; D call uncertain. The CDR3 length is 16 residues. Germline V gene sequence: CDR1 MNHEY, CDR2 SVGAGI. The V gene lost 0 bases and the J gene lost 6 bases, with 16 bases spanning the gap. As DNA, the CDR3 is TGTGCCAGCAGTTACTCGAGGTCTCTCTCTCTGGATACGCAGTATTTT. This codes for CASSYSRSLSLDTQYF.

V is TRBV29-1 and J is TRBJ2-7, with TRBD2 matching over 10 bases. With 4 bases clipped from V and 4 bases from J, the junction kept 16 bases outside the gene matches. Germline CDR1 SQVTM, CDR2 ANQGSEA. CDR3 size: 17 residues. Here the CDR3 DNA reads TGCAGCGTTGTGGGTGCTAGCGGGAGCCGGATACGTTACGAGCAGTACTTC. As protein: CSVVGASGSRIRYEQYF.

The genes are TRBV12-3 or TRBV12-4 and TRBJ2-6, with D possibly being TRBD2 (5 bases). The CDR3 is 13 residues long. CDR3 coding DNA: TGTGCTTCGTCGGGGACTGGGGCCAACGTCCTGACTTTC. Protein: CASSGTGANVLTF.

The chain couples TRBV10-2 to TRBJ2-5; D may be TRBD1 (6 bases). Germline V gene data show CDR1 as WSHSY and CDR2 as SAAADI. Between the trimmed V and J ends, which lost 4 bases and 6 bases, there was a span of 12 bases. The CDR3 contains 13 residues. The CDR3 sequence: CASSASGAKTQYF. In nucleotides, the CDR3 is TGCGCCAGCAGTGCGTCAGGGGCAAAGACCCAGTACTTC.

This chain connects TRBV28 to TRBJ2-7; 9 positions agree with TRBD1. Germline CDR1 MDHEN, CDR2 SYDVKM. V lost 5 bases, J lost 2 bases, and 4 bases stayed unmatched. The CDR3 is made up of 14 amino acids. CDR3 bases: TGTGCCAGCAGTGAGACAGGGGGGGCCTACGAGCAGTACTTC. Translating it yields CASSETGGAYEQYF.

CDR3 DNA: TGTGCCAGCACCCCGGGACTAGCGGAGGTCACAGATACGCAGTATTTT. It translates to CASTPGLAEVTDTQYF. The chain links TRBV3-1 (or the pseudogene TRBV3-2) to TRBJ2-3, with 11 bases that match TRBD2. Germline CDR1 reads LGHDT; CDR2 reads YNNKEL (reference sequence). Trimming took 7 bases from V and 2 from J; bases not matched to a gene: 8. This CDR3 is built from 16 residues.

This chain links TRBV24-1 with TRBJ2-5, with 9 bases identical to TRBD2. CDR1 and CDR2 (germline): KGHDR, SFDVKD. After removal of 2 bases from V and 5 bases from J, the junction contained 11 bases not matched to a gene. There are 17 residues in the CDR3. The CDR3: CATSDSGVAGVRETQYF. As DNA, the CDR3 is TGTGCCACCAGTGATTCCGGGGTAGCGGGAGTGAGGGAGACCCAGTACTTC.